Listed below are T cell receptor beta chains from one sample, sequenced in a study of immune cell composition in non-small cell lung cancer. Repertoires were generated with immunoSEQ multiplex PCR, while TCRdb's copy carries only in-frame clones and drops some. The sample includes some 2,500 clones, roughly 69% of them seen just once. Material: non-adjacent lung tissue. These receptors all come from a human donor with non-small cell lung cancer. Each CDR3 is given with its conserved first and last residue. The D gene is left open where the match is weak. The size of a clone is reported for some rows only, either as once, few or many, or as a class for expanded clones.

D: .; V: TRBV7-3; J: TRBJ1-1; size: .; DNA: TGTGCCAGCAGTCATAGGGGTGGCACTGAAGCTTTCTTT; CDR3: CASSHRGGTEAFF
D: .; V: TRBV4-3; J: TRBJ1-5; size: .; DNA: TGCGCCAGCAGCCTAGGCGGATCGACTCAGCCCCAGCATTTT; CDR3: CASSLGGSTQPQHF
D: TRBD2; V: TRBV7-3; J: TRBJ2-1; size: medium-sized; DNA: TGTGCCAGCAGCAAGCTAGCGGGGGGGCAAGGTGAGCAGTTCTTC; CDR3: CASSKLAGGQGEQFF
D: TRBD1; V: TRBV4-1; J: TRBJ1-3; size: .; DNA: TGCGCCAGCAGCCATCTCCCGGGACAGGGTCCCCTAGACTCTGGAAACACCATATATTTT; CDR3: CASSHLPGQGPLDSGNTIYF
D: .; V: TRBV5-4; J: TRBJ2-7; size: few; DNA: TGTGCCAGCAGCCGCGAGGTGGCGTACGAGCAGTACTTC; CDR3: CASSREVAYEQYF
D: .; V: TRBV7-9; J: TRBJ2-7; size: .; DNA: TGTGCCAGCAGCTTGGGTATAGGGGTCTCCTACGAGCAGTACTTC; CDR3: CASSLGIGVSYEQYF
D: .; V: TRBV7-9; J: TRBJ2-4; size: .; DNA: TGTGCCAGCAGCTCGGGACTCTGGGGAGCCAAAAACATTCAGTACTTC; CDR3: CASSSGLWGAKNIQYF
D: TRBD1; V: TRBV28; J: TRBJ2-3; size: .; DNA: TGTGCCAGCAGTTCGGTCCGGGACAGGATAACAGATACGCAGTATTTT; CDR3: CASSSVRDRITDTQYF
D: .; V: TRBV5-6; J: TRBJ2-6; size: .; DNA: TGTGCCAGCACCACAAAATTGAGGCTAAGCTCTGGGGCCAACGTCCTGACTTTC; CDR3: CASTTKLRLSSGANVLTF
D: .; V: TRBV28; J: TRBJ1-3; size: .; DNA: TGTGCCAGCAGACAGACGGGGACTGGAAACACCATATATTTT; CDR3: CASRQTGTGNTIYF
D: .; V: TRBV7-2; J: TRBJ1-2; size: .; DNA: TGTGCCAGCAGCCCCAACCCGCAGGTTAACTATGGCTACACCTTC; CDR3: CASSPNPQVNYGYTF
D: .; V: TRBV7-7; J: TRBJ2-1; size: .; DNA: TGTGCCAGCAGCCCTACAGGGATCGATGAGCAGTTCTTC; CDR3: CASSPTGIDEQFF
D: .; V: TRBV7-3; J: TRBJ1-4; size: few; DNA: TGTGCCAGCAGCCGGGACAACGGTGAAAAACTGTTTTTT; CDR3: CASSRDNGEKLFF
D: TRBD2; V: TRBV5-4; J: TRBJ2-7; size: .; DNA: TGTGCCAGCAGTTCACCGGGCGGGGGTAACTCCTACGAGCAGTACTTC; CDR3: CASSSPGGGNSYEQYF
D: .; V: TRBV28; J: TRBJ1-5; size: few; DNA: TGTGCCAGCAGTTTACAGGGCTACCAGCCCCAGCATTTT; CDR3: CASSLQGYQPQHF
D: TRBD1; V: TRBV6-1; J: TRBJ2-2; size: few; DNA: TGTGCCAGCAGCGGACAGGAGGAGCTGTTTTTT; CDR3: CASSGQEELFF
D: TRBD1; V: TRBV10-2; J: TRBJ2-5; size: .; DNA: TGCGCCAGCAGTGAAACAGGGGGCCAAGAGACCCAGTACTTC; CDR3: CASSETGGQETQYF
D: TRBD1; V: TRBV2; J: TRBJ2-3; size: few; DNA: TGTGCCAGCAGTGAAGGACAGGGTCGGCCAGATACGCAGTATTTT; CDR3: CASSEGQGRPDTQYF
D: TRBD1; V: TRBV9; J: TRBJ1-5; size: few; DNA: TGTGCCAGCAGCACAGGGGGTCAGCCCCAGCATTTT; CDR3: CASSTGGQPQHF
D: TRBD2; V: TRBV7-8; J: TRBJ2-5; size: .; DNA: TGTGCCAGCAGCTTAGTGCTAGCGGGGGGAACGGAGACCCAGTACTTC; CDR3: CASSLVLAGGTETQYF
D: .; V: TRBV4-3; J: TRBJ1-4; size: .; DNA: TGCGCCAGCAGCCAAGATCTGGGAGCAACTAATGAAAAACTGTTTTTT; CDR3: CASSQDLGATNEKLFF
D: .; V: TRBV6-1; J: TRBJ2-7; size: .; DNA: TGTGCCAGCAGACAGGGAAACTACGAGCAGTACTTC; CDR3: CASRQGNYEQYF
D: TRBD2; V: TRBV28; J: TRBJ2-1; size: .; DNA: TGTGCCAGCAGTTTGCTAACTAGCGGGGGTAAGAATGAGCAGTTCTTC; CDR3: CASSLLTSGGKNEQFF
D: TRBD2; V: TRBV27; J: TRBJ2-2; size: .; DNA: TGTGCCAGCAATGGAGCGGGGGCCACCGGGGAGCTGTTTTTT; CDR3: CASNGAGATGELFF
D: TRBD2; V: TRBV7-3; J: TRBJ2-3; size: .; DNA: TGTGCCAGCAGCTTAACTAGCGGGGGGAAAGCCACAGATACGCAGTATTTT; CDR3: CASSLTSGGKATDTQYF
D: TRBD2; V: TRBV7-3; J: TRBJ2-2; size: .; DNA: TGTGCCAGCAGCAATCGGACTAGCAGGACCGGGGAGCTGTTTTTT; CDR3: CASSNRTSRTGELFF
D: .; V: TRBV5-4; J: TRBJ1-1; size: few; DNA: TGTGCCAGCAGCTTGAGGGGCGGTCAGCCGAACACTGAAGCTTTCTTT; CDR3: CASSLRGGQPNTEAFF
D: .; V: TRBV6-5; J: TRBJ1-1; size: once; DNA: TGTGCCAGCAGTCCTCGTACAGGGAACACTGAAGCTTTCTTT; CDR3: CASSPRTGNTEAFF
D: .; V: TRBV7-2; J: TRBJ2-7; size: .; DNA: TGTGCCAGCAGCTTAGAGGGGGCCTACGAGCAGTACTTC; CDR3: CASSLEGAYEQYF
D: .; V: TRBV18; J: TRBJ2-5; size: few; DNA: TGTGCCAGCTCCCCGGCGCGGCAGACGGAACAAGAGACCCAGTACTTC; CDR3: CASSPARQTEQETQYF
D: TRBD1; V: TRBV6-1; J: TRBJ1-6; size: .; DNA: TGTGCCAGCAGTGAGATGGGACAGCTTAATTCACCCCTCCACTTT; CDR3: CASSEMGQLNSPLHF
D: TRBD1; V: TRBV30; J: TRBJ1-5; size: .; DNA: TGTGCCTGGAGCGGACAGGTGAATCAGCCCCAGCATTTT; CDR3: CAWSGQVNQPQHF
D: TRBD2; V: TRBV6-5; J: TRBJ2-1; size: few; DNA: TGTGCCAGCAGTCCAGCGGGGGGGCAAAATGAGCAGTTCTTC; CDR3: CASSPAGGQNEQFF
D: TRBD2; V: TRBV6-1; J: TRBJ2-7; size: few; DNA: TGTGCCAGCAGTGAGTCGGGGGGCGAGCAGTACTTC; CDR3: CASSESGGEQYF
D: .; V: TRBV7-1; J: TRBJ2-5; size: once; DNA: TGTGCCAGCAGCTCCGGAACGGCTAGGAGTGGGGAGACCCAGTACTTC; CDR3: CASSSGTARSGETQYF
D: .; V: TRBV11-3; J: TRBJ2-5; size: .; DNA: TGTGCCAGCAGCTCCGGAACGGCTAGGAGTGGGGAGACCCAGTACTTC; CDR3: CASSSGTARSGETQYF
D: .; V: TRBV28; J: TRBJ2-7; size: .; DNA: TGTGCCAGCAGTTTAGGAAAGGGACTTCACGAGCAGTACTTC; CDR3: CASSLGKGLHEQYF
D: TRBD2; V: TRBV29-1; J: TRBJ2-7; size: .; DNA: TGCAGCGTTGTAGGGAGGGAGGGGCACGAGCAGTACTTC; CDR3: CSVVGREGHEQYF
D: TRBD1; V: TRBV10-3; J: TRBJ2-7; size: .; DNA: TGTGCCATCAAGGGACAGGGGTCCTACGAGCAGTACTTC; CDR3: CAIKGQGSYEQYF
D: .; V: TRBV18; J: TRBJ1-1; size: .; DNA: TGTGCCAGCTCACCCCCCTCAGGCAGGTTGAACACTGAAGCTTTCTTT; CDR3: CASSPPSGRLNTEAFF
D: .; V: TRBV11-2; J: TRBJ2-1; size: once; DNA: TGTGCCAGCAGCGAATCCGCAGCCTCGGGCAATGAGCAGTTCTTC; CDR3: CASSESAASGNEQFF
D: TRBD2; V: TRBV18; J: TRBJ2-2; size: .; DNA: TGTGCCAGCTCACCAAGCCCAGCAGCGGGGGCATCCGGGGAGCTGTTTTTT; CDR3: CASSPSPAAGASGELFF
D: .; V: TRBV14; J: TRBJ1-1; size: .; DNA: TGTGCCAGCAGCCGCCGGGGGGGCGCCGGCCCTGAAGCTTTCTTT; CDR3: CASSRRGGAGPEAFF
D: .; V: TRBV19; J: TRBJ1-1; size: .; DNA: TGTGCCAGTAGCCGCGGATTGAACACTGAAGCTTTCTTT; CDR3: CASSRGLNTEAFF
D: .; V: TRBV11-2; J: TRBJ2-2; size: few; DNA: TGTGCCAGCAGCTTAGCGGGCGGGGAGCTGTTTTTT; CDR3: CASSLAGGELFF
D: .; V: TRBV6-1; J: TRBJ1-5; size: .; DNA: TGTGCCAGCAGTGATAGTGTGGTAAGCAATCAGCCCCAGCATTTT; CDR3: CASSDSVVSNQPQHF
D: TRBD1; V: TRBV7-6; J: TRBJ1-5; size: .; DNA: TGTGCCAGCAGCCTCCGGGACAGAAATCAGCCCCAGCATTTT; CDR3: CASSLRDRNQPQHF